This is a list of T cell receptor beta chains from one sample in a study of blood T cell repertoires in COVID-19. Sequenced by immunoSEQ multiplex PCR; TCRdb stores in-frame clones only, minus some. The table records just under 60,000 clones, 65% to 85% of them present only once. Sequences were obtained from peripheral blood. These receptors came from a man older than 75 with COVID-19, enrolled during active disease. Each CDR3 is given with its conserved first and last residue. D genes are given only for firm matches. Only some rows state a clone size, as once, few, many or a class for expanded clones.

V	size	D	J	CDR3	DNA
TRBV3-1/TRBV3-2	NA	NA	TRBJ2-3	CASSQGPTGIQQYF	TGTGCCAGCAGCCAAGGTCCAACGGGAATACAGCAGTATTTT
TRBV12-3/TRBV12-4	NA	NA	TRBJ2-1	CASSLGTREQFF	TGTGCCAGCAGTTTGGGGACTCGAGAGCAGTTCTTC
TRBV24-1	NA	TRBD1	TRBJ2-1	CATSDYRGLNNEQFF	TGTGCCACCAGTGATTACAGGGGATTGAACAATGAGCAGTTCTTC
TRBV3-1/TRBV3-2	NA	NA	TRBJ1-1	CASSLHGSAGNTEAFF	TGTGCCAGCAGCCTCCACGGGTCGGCGGGGAACACTGAAGCTTTCTTT
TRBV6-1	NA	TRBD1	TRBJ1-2	CASSEGDRGGNGYTF	TGTGCCAGCAGTGAAGGGGACAGGGGTGGGAATGGCTACACCTTC
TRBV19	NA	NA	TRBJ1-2	CASRYPGPRHGYTF	TGTGCCAGCCGTTATCCGGGTCCTCGGCATGGCTACACCTTC
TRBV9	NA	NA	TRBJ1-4	CASSVGRATNEKLFF	TGTGCCAGCAGCGTAGGGAGAGCAACTAATGAAAAACTGTTTTTT
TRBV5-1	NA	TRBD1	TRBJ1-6	CASSLAQGANSPLHF	TGCGCCAGCAGCTTGGCCCAGGGGGCTAATTCACCCCTCCACTTT
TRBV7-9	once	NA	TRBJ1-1	CASSLALTVMNTEAFF	TGTGCCAGCAGCTTAGCCCTGACAGTGATGAACACTGAAGCTTTCTTT
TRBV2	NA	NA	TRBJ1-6	CASSFDDSLPLHF	TGTGCCAGCAGTTTTGACGACAGCCTGCCCCTCCACTTT
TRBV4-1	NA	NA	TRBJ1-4	CASSQDPTVDKLFF	TGCGCCAGCAGCCAAGACCCGACAGTAGACAAACTGTTTTTT
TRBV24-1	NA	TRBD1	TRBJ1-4	CATSDPGQGPNEKLFF	TGTGCCACCAGTGATCCGGGACAGGGACCTAATGAAAAACTGTTTTTT
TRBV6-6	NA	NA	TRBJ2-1	CASSPRRRQGNYNEQFF	TGTGCCAGCAGTCCCCGAAGACGGCAGGGGAACTACAATGAGCAGTTCTTC
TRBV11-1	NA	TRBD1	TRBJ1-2	CASSLDRVALGYTF	TGTGCCAGCAGCCTAGACAGGGTAGCATTGGGCTACACCTTC
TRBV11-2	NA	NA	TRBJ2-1	CASSPYGGGEQFF	TGTGCCAGCAGCCCCTATGGGGGAGGTGAGCAGTTCTTC
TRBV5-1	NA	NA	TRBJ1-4	CASSLDGATNEKLFF	TGCGCCAGCAGCTTGGACGGTGCAACTAATGAAAAACTGTTTTTT
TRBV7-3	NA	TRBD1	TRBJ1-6	CASSSQGAENSPLHF	TGTGCCAGCAGCTCACAGGGGGCTGAGAATTCACCCCTCCACTTT
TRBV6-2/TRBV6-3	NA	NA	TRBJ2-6	CASSVLLPGSGANVLTF	TGTGCCAGCAGTGTTCTCCTACCAGGGTCTGGGGCCAACGTCCTGACTTTC
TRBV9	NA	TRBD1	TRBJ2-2	CASSAMTGDGGELFF	TGTGCCAGCAGCGCCATGACAGGGGACGGCGGGGAGCTGTTTTTT
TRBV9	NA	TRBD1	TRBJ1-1	CASSVTGGNTEAFF	TGTGCCAGCAGCGTGACAGGGGGGAACACTGAAGCTTTCTTT
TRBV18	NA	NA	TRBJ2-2	CASSLKGRNTGELFF	TGTGCCAGCTCACTAAAGGGGCGCAACACCGGGGAGCTGTTTTTT
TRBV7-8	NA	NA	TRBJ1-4	CASSLKGGEKLFF	TGTGCCAGCAGCTTAAAGGGAGGTGAAAAACTGTTTTTT
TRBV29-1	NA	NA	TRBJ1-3	CSADSGSTIYF	TGCAGCGCCGACTCTGGAAGCACCATATATTTT
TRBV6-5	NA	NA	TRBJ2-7	CASILSYEQYF	TGTGCCAGCATTTTATCCTACGAGCAGTACTTC
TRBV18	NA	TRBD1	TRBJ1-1	CASSSGQGTNTEAFF	TGTGCCAGCTCATCAGGACAGGGGACGAACACTGAAGCTTTCTTT
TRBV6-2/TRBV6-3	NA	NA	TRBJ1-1	CASSYQGEGTEAFF	TGTGCCAGCAGTTACCAGGGCGAAGGCACTGAAGCTTTCTTT
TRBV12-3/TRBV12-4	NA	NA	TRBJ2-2	CASSLGGTGELFF	TGTGCCAGCAGTCTCGGCGGCACCGGGGAGCTGTTTTTT
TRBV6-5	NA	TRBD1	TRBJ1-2	CASRPTGTGIGYTF	TGTGCCAGCAGGCCTACCGGGACAGGGATTGGCTACACCTTC
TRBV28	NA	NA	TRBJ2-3	CASSLSPAGVGTDTQYF	TGTGCCAGCAGTTTATCCCCGGCAGGCGTAGGCACAGATACGCAGTATTTT
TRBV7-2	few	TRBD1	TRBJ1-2	CASSQTTGGLGGYTF	TGTGCCAGCAGCCAAACGACAGGGGGCTTGGGTGGCTACACCTTC
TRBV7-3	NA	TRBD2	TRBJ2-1	CASSSGGLGEQFF	TGTGCCAGCAGCTCGGGAGGGCTTGGTGAGCAGTTCTTC
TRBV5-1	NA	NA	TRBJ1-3	CASSLGGPGNTIYF	TGCGCCAGCAGCTTGGGTGGGCCTGGAAACACCATATATTTT
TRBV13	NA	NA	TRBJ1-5	CASSWGGAGNQPQHF	TGTGCCAGCAGCTGGGGGGGCGCTGGCAATCAGCCCCAGCATTTT
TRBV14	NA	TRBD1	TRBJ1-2	CASSRDRASVTF	TGTGCCAGCAGCCGGGACAGGGCTTCTGTCACCTTC
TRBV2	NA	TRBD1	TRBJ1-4	CASRDRGEKLFF	TGTGCCAGCAGGGACAGGGGAGAAAAACTGTTTTTT
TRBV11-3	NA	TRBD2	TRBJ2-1	CASSLEGGFSGGVSSYNEQFF	TGTGCCAGCAGCTTAGAGGGAGGGTTTAGCGGGGGGGTAAGCTCCTACAATGAGCAGTTCTTC
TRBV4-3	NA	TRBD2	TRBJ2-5	CASSPAHSSGSGETQYF	TGCGCCAGCAGCCCCGCTCACTCTAGCGGGAGTGGGGAGACCCAGTACTTC
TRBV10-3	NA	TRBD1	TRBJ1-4	CATTGQGSDKLFF	TGTGCCACCACCGGACAGGGGAGTGATAAACTGTTTTTT
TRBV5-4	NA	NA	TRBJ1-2	CASSQTNYGYTF	TGTGCCAGCAGTCAGACTAACTATGGCTACACCTTC
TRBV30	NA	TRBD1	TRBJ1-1	CAWQPPRTGNPEAFF	TGTGCCTGGCAGCCCCCCCGGACAGGGAACCCTGAAGCTTTCTTT
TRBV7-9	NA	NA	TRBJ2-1	CASSPRGGEALGQFF	TGTGCCAGCAGCCCACGGGGCGGGGAGGCATTAGGGCAGTTCTTC
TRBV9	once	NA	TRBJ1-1	CASSAGGHTEAFF	TGTGCCAGCAGCGCCGGAGGCCACACTGAAGCTTTCTTT
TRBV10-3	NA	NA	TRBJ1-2	CAISPGTHYGYTF	TGTGCCATCTCCCCCGGGACACACTATGGCTACACCTTC
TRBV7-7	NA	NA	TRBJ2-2	CASSLRLNTGELFF	TGTGCCAGCAGCTTACGACTGAACACCGGGGAGCTGTTTTTT
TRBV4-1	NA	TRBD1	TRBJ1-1	CASSFGQGFMNTEAFF	TGCGCCAGCAGCTTCGGACAGGGCTTCATGAACACTGAAGCTTTCTTT
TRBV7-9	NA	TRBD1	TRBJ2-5	CASSSTGGGETQYF	TGTGCCAGCAGCTCGACAGGGGGCGGAGAGACCCAGTACTTC
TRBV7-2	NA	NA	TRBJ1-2	CASSLEEGGGYGYTF	TGTGCCAGCAGCTTAGAAGAGGGCGGAGGCTATGGCTACACCTTC
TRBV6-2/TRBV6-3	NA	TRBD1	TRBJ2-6	CASSNRGRGASGANVLTF	TGTGCCAGCAGTAACAGGGGGCGCGGGGCCTCTGGGGCCAACGTCCTGACTTTC
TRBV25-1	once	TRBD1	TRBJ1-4	CASSVQGAGEKLFF	TGTGCCAGCAGTGTACAGGGGGCAGGAGAAAAACTGTTTTTT
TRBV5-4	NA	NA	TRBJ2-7	CASSPIRAGLGAYEQYF	TGTGCCAGCAGCCCCATCCGGGCGGGATTAGGGGCCTACGAGCAGTACTTC
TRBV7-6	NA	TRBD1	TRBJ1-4	CASSPRAGGDEKLFF	TGTGCCAGCAGCCCTAGAGCAGGGGGCGATGAAAAACTGTTTTTT
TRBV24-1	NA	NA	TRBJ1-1	CATSDPGRGGEAFF	TGTGCCACCAGTGATCCTGGGAGGGGTGGTGAAGCTTTCTTT
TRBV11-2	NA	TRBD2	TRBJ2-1	CASSLRRGARMEQFF	TGTGCCAGCAGCTTGAGGCGGGGGGCCCGAATGGAGCAGTTCTTC
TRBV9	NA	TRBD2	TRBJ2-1	CASRHLAGGDEQFF	TGTGCCAGCAGACATCTAGCGGGAGGCGATGAGCAGTTCTTC
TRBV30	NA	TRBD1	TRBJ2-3	CAYSKGQGSDTQYF	TGTGCCTACTCTAAGGGACAGGGGTCAGATACGCAGTATTTT
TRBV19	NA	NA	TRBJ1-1	CATSRRREFHTEAFF	TGTGCCACCTCCCGGCGAAGGGAGTTTCACACTGAAGCTTTCTTT
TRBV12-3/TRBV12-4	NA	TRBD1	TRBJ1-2	CASSQTGSGYTF	TGTGCCAGCAGTCAGACAGGGAGTGGCTACACCTTC